These 31 T cell receptor beta chains came from one sample sequenced in a study of CD4+ T cells in melanoma. Libraries were prepared by immunoSEQ multiplex PCR; TCRdb keeps only in-frame clonotypes and omits some of them. The sample lists about 110,000 clones, around 92% occurring once. The sequencing sample was made of peripheral blood. The receptors derive from a human donor with melanoma.

V usage is TRBV7-2 and J usage is TRBJ2-3, with 7 bases that match TRBD1. J gave up 1 base and V 0 bases, and 7 bases lay outside the gene matches. Germline CDR1 is SGHTA and CDR2 is FQGNSA. The CDR3 runs to 17 residues. The CDR3 region has the DNA TGTGCCAGCAGCTTAGCCGTGACCGGACAGGGCACAGATACGCAGTATTTT. It codes for CASSLAVTGQGTDTQYF. Full variable domain (remainder filled in from reference TRBV7-2 and TRBJ2-3): GAGVSQSPSNKVTEKGKDVELRCDPISGHTALYWYRQSLGQGLEFLIYFQGNSAPDKSGLPSDRFSAERTGGSVSTLTIQRTQQEDSAVYLCASSLAVTGQGTDTQYFGPGTRLTVL.

The chain couples TRBV7-9 to TRBJ2-7; TRBD1 might be the D (5 bases). The V gene's germline CDR1 is SEHNR and CDR2 FQNEAQ (reference sequence). There are 17 residues in the CDR3. V shed 0 bases and J shed 4 bases, with 19 bases lying between them. CDR3 in DNA: TGTGCCAGCAGCTTAGCGGAGACAGTAGGCACGGAGTACGAGCAGTACTTC. Protein product: CASSLAETVGTEYEQYF.

With regard to this clone: Additional DNA sequences in this sample encode the identical CDR3. The chain recombines TRBV5-4 with TRBJ2-3, with 7 bases lining up with TRBD1. With 1 base clipped from V and 2 bases from J, the junction kept 1 base outside the gene matches. Germline CDR1 reads SGHNT; CDR2 reads YYREEE (reference sequence). CDR3 length: 14 amino acids. CDR3 in DNA: TGTGCCAGCAGCTTGACAGGGGCCACAGATACGCAGTATTTT. It translates to CASSLTGATDTQYF.

Points on this clone: One end of the junction does not line up with germline, which may come from a read error. Here the CDR3 DNA reads TGTGCCAGCCGTGATAATGTTTACGAGCAGTACTTC. It is translated as CASRDNVYEQYF. V usage is TRBV2 and J usage is TRBJ2-5; D gene uncertain. TRBJ2-7 explains the end of the DNA better; the J call may be wrong. From germline, CDR1 is SNHLY and CDR2 FYNNEI. CDR3 size: 12 residues.

The V call is TRBV4-3, the J call TRBJ2-7, with D perhaps TRBD2 (6 bases). Germline V gene sequence: CDR1 LGHNA, CDR2 YSLEER. CDR3 length: 14 residues. Trimming shortened V by 4 bases and J by 3 bases, and 13 bases separated the two germline ends. CDR3 coding DNA: TGCGCCAGCAGCCCTAGCGTTTCCCACTACGAGCAGTACTTC. Its protein product is CASSPSVSHYEQYF.

The chain has TRBV10-3 and TRBJ2-5; D not resolved. The CDR3 contains 12 residues. The V gene lost 7 bases and the J gene lost 10 bases, with 16 bases spanning the gap. CDR1 is ENHRY and CDR2 is SYGVKD in the germline V gene. The CDR3 DNA reads TGTGCCATCAAAGAGACGGGCGATGTCCAGTACTTC. Encoded protein: CAIKETGDVQYF.

The CDR3 loop is CASSLDRAGGVTDTQYF. For the CDR3, the DNA is TGTGCCAGCAGCTTAGACCGAGCGGGGGGCGTCACAGATACGCAGTATTTT. The chain recombines TRBV7-2 with TRBJ2-3; TRBD2 agrees at 9 bases. Germline V CDR1 and CDR2: SGHTA, FQGNSA. V lost 1 base to trimming and J lost 2 bases; unmatched junction nucleotides: 7. The CDR3 is made up of 17 amino acids.

V usage is TRBV5-4 and J usage is TRBJ1-1, with D maybe TRBD1 (5 bases). Germline V lookup: CDR1 SGHNT, CDR2 YYREEE (reference sequence). Trimming cost V 3 bases and J 4 bases, with 16 bases left between them. The length of the CDR3 is 15 residues. CDR3 bases: TGTGCCAGCAGCTCGAGGGGAGGGGCGGGCACTGAAGCTTTCTTT. It encodes CASSSRGGAGTEAFF.

V is TRBV27 and J is TRBJ1-2; D is ambiguous. Per the germline V gene, CDR1 is MNHEY and CDR2 is SMNVEV (reference sequence). Trimming removed 5 bases from V and 5 bases from J, with 15 bases in between. This CDR3 comprises 14 residues. The CDR3: CASSMNGVPYGYTF. The DNA for the CDR3 is TGTGCCAGCAGTATGAACGGAGTTCCTTATGGCTACACCTTC.

The genes are TRBV7-9 and TRBJ2-7, with TRBD2 matching over 14 bases. The J segment lost 0 bases and the V segment lost 5 bases, leaving 12 bases of the junction unmatched. CDR1 SEHNR and CDR2 FQNEAQ come from the germline V gene (reference sequence). CDR3 length: 19 residues. The CDR3 nucleotides read TGTGCCAGCAGCGCTGACCCGGGACTAGCGGGGGTTACCTCCTACGAGCAGTACTTC. Translation gives CASSADPGLAGVTSYEQYF.

This sequence joins TRBV7-2 and TRBJ2-1; 15 bases are shared with TRBD2. V lost 5 bases and J lost 14; bases outside the gene matches: 13. The CDR3 has 16 amino acids. Germline assignment: CDR1 SGHTA and CDR2 FQGNSA. In DNA, the CDR3 is TGTGCCAGCAGCATCACCGGGACTAGCGGGAGGTTGGTGGAGTTCTTC. It codes for CASSITGTSGRLVEFF.

The chain links TRBV9 to TRBJ2-7; 10 bases are shared with TRBD1. CDR1 and CDR2 from the germline V gene are SGDLS and YYNGEE. The ends lost 4 bases at V and 2 bases at J; junction bases unmatched: 3. The CDR3 is 14 residues long. The CDR3 DNA follows: TGTGCCAGCAGCCCGGGACAGGGGACCTACGAGCAGTACTTC. Translation gives CASSPGQGTYEQYF.

This chain connects TRBV9 to TRBJ2-2; D unclear. The CDR3 length is 16 residues. V lost 4 bases, J lost 1 base, and 14 bases lay in between. CDR1 is SGDLS and CDR2 is YYNGEE in the germline V gene. The CDR3 DNA follows: TGTGCCAGCAGCTTAGCTCGGACCCAGAACACCGGGGAGCTGTTTTTT. Its translation: CASSLARTQNTGELFF.

Only one count was recorded for this clone. J is TRBJ2-3 and V is TRBV2; D ambiguous. Germline CDR1 is SNHLY and CDR2 is FYNNEI. Trimming shortened V by 5 bases and J by 1 base, and 10 bases separated the two germline ends. This CDR3 is built from 14 residues. The DNA for the CDR3 is TGTGCCAGCAGTCCCCTAAGCGGCACAGATACGCAGTATTTT. Amino acid sequence: CASSPLSGTDTQYF.

The chain combines TRBV9 with TRBJ1-5; D unresolved. The CDR3 is 16 amino acids. Germline V gene lookup returns CDR1 SGDLS and CDR2 YYNGEE. V was cut by 1 base and J by 0 bases, with 11 bases left in between. The CDR3 nucleotides are TGTGCCAGCAGCGTAAGGGAGCAGAATAGCAATCAGCCCCAGCATTTT. Translation gives CASSVREQNSNQPQHF.

V and J are TRBV4-1 and TRBJ1-2; 8 bases are shared with TRBD1. The CDR3 runs 15 residues. The germline V gene encodes CDR1 MGHRA and CDR2 YSYEKL. Unmatched junction bases numbered 2, after V lost 0 bases and J lost 2 bases. CDR3 nucleotides: TGCGCCAGCAGCCAAGACCGGGACAGGAACTATGGCTACACCTTC. Its protein product is CASSQDRDRNYGYTF.

The gene calls are TRBV19 and TRBJ2-5; the match to TRBD2 covers 11 bases. CDR1 and CDR2 from the germline V gene are LNHDA and SQIVND (reference sequence). The CDR3 length is 16 residues. J gave up 4 bases and V 5 bases, and 9 bases lay outside the gene matches. CDR3 in amino acids: CASSELAGAAGETQYF. CDR3 bases: TGTGCCAGTAGTGAACTAGCGGGAGCAGCGGGAGAGACCCAGTACTTC. The variable domain in full, completed from reference TRBV19 and TRBJ2-5, reads DGGITQSPKYLFRKEGQNVTLSCEQNLNHDAMYWYRQDPGQGLRLIYYSQIVNDFQKGDIAEGYSVSREKKESFPLTVTSAQKNPTAFYLCASSELAGAAGETQYFGPGTRLLVL.

The J gene is TRBJ1-2, the V gene TRBV7-9; TRBD1 agrees at 8 bases. CDR1 and CDR2 from the germline V gene are SEHNR and FQNEAQ (reference sequence). The CDR3 is 15 amino acids. The junction had 8 bases not matched to a gene; V was cut back by 8 bases and J by 0 bases. The CDR3 spells CASCDGGQANYGYTF. As DNA, the CDR3 is TGTGCCAGCTGCGATGGGGGACAGGCTAACTATGGCTACACCTTC.

The chain couples TRBV27 to TRBJ2-7, with 12 bases matching TRBD1. The CDR3 loop spans 15 amino acids. The trim removed 6 bases at V and 6 bases at J, leaving 9 bases unmatched. In germline, CDR1 is MNHEY, CDR2 SMNVEV (reference sequence). The CDR3 sequence is CASRTFGTGGFEQYF. The CDR3 DNA reads as TGTGCCAGCAGGACCTTCGGGACAGGGGGCTTCGAGCAGTACTTC.

The gene calls are TRBV28 and TRBJ2-3; D possibly corresponds to TRBD2 (6 bases). V lost 3 bases, J lost 4 bases, and 14 bases lay in between. The CDR3 sequence is 15 residues long. Per germline, CDR1 MDHEN and CDR2 SYDVKM. The CDR3 bases are TGTGCCAGCAGTTTGGGGGGAGTTTCGGCAGATACGCAGTATTTT. The encoded protein is CASSLGGVSADTQYF.

This clone appeared once. This rearrangement joins TRBV4-1 to TRBJ2-1, with a tentative D call TRBD1 (5 bases). V was pared by 1 base and J by 9 bases, with 7 bases between. Germline V CDR1 and CDR2: MGHRA, YSYEKL. The CDR3 length is 12 residues. CDR3 amino acids: CASSQGGGEQFF. CDR3 DNA sequence: TGCGCCAGCAGCCAAGGGGGCGGTGAGCAGTTCTTC.

The chain employs TRBV19 and TRBJ1-5; unclear D gene. In germline, CDR1 is LNHDA, CDR2 SQIVND (reference sequence). The V gene lost 7 bases and the J gene lost 3 bases, with 10 bases spanning the gap. This CDR3 contains 13 residues. The CDR3 loop is CASNGGFNQPQHF. In DNA form, the CDR3 reads TGTGCCAGTAACGGTGGTTTCAATCAGCCCCAGCATTTT.

This chain links TRBV5-6 with TRBJ1-2; the D is unclear. Trimming removed 10 bases from V and 3 bases from J, with 25 bases in between. The CDR3 contains 16 residues. Germline lookup yields CDR1 SGHDT and CDR2 YYEEEE. The CDR3 sequence is CAPLVLAGGFYYGYTF. In DNA form, the CDR3 reads TGTGCCCCCTTAGTATTGGCCGGAGGCTTTTACTATGGCTACACCTTC.

This chain links TRBV21-1 with TRBJ2-1; the table's TRBD2 call for D was not verified on the DNA. TRBV21-1 is recorded as a pseudogene. The CDR3 is 16 amino acids. The CDR3 here is CASSDRFRAGINEQFF. CDR3 coding DNA: TGTGCCAGCAGCGATCGTTTTCGGGCCGGGATCAATGAGCAGTTCTTC.

The chain joins TRBV7-8 to TRBJ2-7; 7 bases fit TRBD2. The CDR3 sequence is 13 residues long. The J segment lost 5 bases and the V segment lost 5 bases, leaving 6 bases of the junction unmatched. Germline V gene lookup returns CDR1 SGHVS and CDR2 FQNEAQ. The CDR3 sequence: CASSLGGFNEQYF. The DNA of the CDR3 is TGTGCCAGCAGCCTGGGGGGGTTTAACGAGCAGTACTTC.

CDR3 region: CASTEGLQAFF. CDR3 DNA: TGTGCCAGCACCGAAGGGTTACAAGCTTTCTTT. The rearrangement joins TRBV6-1 to TRBJ1-1; D unresolved. V lost 7 bases and J 9 bases, leaving 12 bases between the germline ends. CDR3 length: 11 amino acids. Germline V gene sequence: CDR1 MNHNS, CDR2 SASEGT.

The chain links TRBV18 to TRBJ2-7; D is undetermined. CDR3 length equals 12 residues. The germline V gene has CDR1 KGHSH and CDR2 LQKENI. Deletions cut 2 bases from V and 0 bases from J, with 2 bases between. The CDR3 loop reads CASSPFSYEQYF. For the CDR3, the DNA is TGTGCCAGCTCACCATTCTCCTACGAGCAGTACTTC.

The chain uses TRBV9 and TRBJ2-3, with D hard to call. The CDR3 covers 14 residues. Germline-derived CDR1 and CDR2 are SGDLS and YYNGEE. Trimming removed 0 bases at V and 4 bases at J, with 9 bases between. The CDR3 coding sequence is TGTGCCAGCAGCGTAGACCCGGGTTCAGATACGCAGTATTTT. This encodes CASSVDPGSDTQYF.

This chain's CDR3 is CASSPGQERTQHF. For the CDR3, the DNA is TGTGCCAGCTCACCGGGACAGGAGAGGACCCAGCATTTT. J is TRBJ1-5 and V is TRBV18, with TRBD1 identical over 8 bases. Germline CDR1 KGHSH, CDR2 LQKENI. V lost 3 bases and J lost 11; bases outside the gene matches: 6. The CDR3 runs to 13 residues.

This chain links TRBV29-1 with TRBJ2-5, with D perhaps given as TRBD1 or TRBD2 (5 bases each). Germline V gives CDR1 SQVTM, CDR2 ANQGSEA. Trimming left V 6 bases short and J 5 bases short, with 13 bases between. CDR3 length: 12 amino acids. The CDR3 sequence is CSVEGLGETQYF. The CDR3 bases are TGCAGCGTAGAGGGGTTGGGGGAGACCCAGTACTTC. The full variable domain, in which reference TRBV29-1 and TRBJ2-5 provide the parts outside the CDR3, is SAVISQKPSRDICQRGTSLTIQCQVDSQVTMMFWYRQQPGQSLTLIATANQGSEATYESGFVIDKFPISRPNLTFSTLTVSNMSPEDSSIYLCSVEGLGETQYFGPGTRLLVL.

The chain is built from TRBV5-5 and TRBJ1-4; TRBD1 matches 10 bases. The germline CDR1 and CDR2 sequences are SGHKS and YYEKEE (reference sequence). Trimming took 2 bases from V and 3 from J; bases not matched to a gene: 7. The CDR3 length is 17 residues. The DNA of the CDR3 is TGTGCCAGCAGCTTCCGGGACAGGGGCTACGCTAATGAAAAACTGTTTTTT. It specifies CASSFRDRGYANEKLFF.